This entry concerns a single T cell receptor (beta chain). Sequencing used immunoSEQ multiplex PCR; TCRdb keeps in-frame clones, though not all of them. The sample consists of 60,000 to 85,000 clones, 75% to 90% of them appearing once. This sample was taken from a study of OX40 agonist ivuxolimab in advanced cancers. Whole-study context: Ivuxolimab was delivered to patients intravenously every 2 weeks at doses spanning 0.01 to 10 mg/kg.

In germline, CDR1 is MNHEY, CDR2 SVGAGI. After removal of 5 bases from V and 11 bases from J, the junction contained 8 bases not matched to a gene. This CDR3 region has 13 residues. Sequences were derived from CD4+ or CD8+ T cells sorted from blood, sampled in a trial of the OX40 agonist ivuxolimab. This chain links TRBV6-5 with TRBJ1-5, with TRBD1 identical over 8 bases. The receptor was isolated from an adult with an advanced solid tumor such as melanoma, head and neck, liver or kidney cancer. CDR3 residues: CASSPDRDMSQHF. The CDR3 DNA follows: TGTGCCAGCAGTCCGGACAGGGATATGTCCCAGCATTTT.